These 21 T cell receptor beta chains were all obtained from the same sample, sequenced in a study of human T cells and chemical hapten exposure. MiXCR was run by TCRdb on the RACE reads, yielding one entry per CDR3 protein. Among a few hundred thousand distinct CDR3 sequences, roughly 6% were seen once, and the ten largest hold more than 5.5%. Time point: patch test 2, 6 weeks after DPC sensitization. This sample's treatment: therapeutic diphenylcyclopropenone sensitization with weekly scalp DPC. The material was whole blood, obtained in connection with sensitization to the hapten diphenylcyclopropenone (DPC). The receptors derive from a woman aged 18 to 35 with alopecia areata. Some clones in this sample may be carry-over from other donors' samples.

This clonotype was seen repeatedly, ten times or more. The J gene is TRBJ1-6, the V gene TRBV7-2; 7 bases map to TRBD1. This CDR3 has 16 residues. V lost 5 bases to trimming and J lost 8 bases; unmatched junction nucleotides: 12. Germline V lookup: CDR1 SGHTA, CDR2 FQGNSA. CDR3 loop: CASSLPTGRRDSPLHF. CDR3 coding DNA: TGTGCCAGCAGCCTACCGACAGGGCGCAGGGATTCACCCCTCCACTTT.

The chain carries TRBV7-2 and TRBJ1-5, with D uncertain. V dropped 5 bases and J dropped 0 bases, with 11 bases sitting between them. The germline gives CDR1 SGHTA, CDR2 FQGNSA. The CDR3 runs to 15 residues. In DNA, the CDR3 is TGTGCCAGCAGCCAAACGGGAGTTAGCAATCAGCCCCAGCATTTT. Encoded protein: CASSQTGVSNQPQHF.

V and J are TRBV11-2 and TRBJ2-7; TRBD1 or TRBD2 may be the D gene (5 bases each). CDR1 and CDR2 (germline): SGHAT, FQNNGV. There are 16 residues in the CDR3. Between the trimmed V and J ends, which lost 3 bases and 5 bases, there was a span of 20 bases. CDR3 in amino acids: CASSFLQGTRVHEQYF. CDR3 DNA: TGTGCCAGCAGCTTCCTACAAGGGACCCGCGTCCACGAGCAGTACTTC. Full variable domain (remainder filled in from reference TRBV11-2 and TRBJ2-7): EAGVAQSPRYKIIEKRQSVAFWCNPISGHATLYWYQQILGQGPKLLIQFQNNGVVDDSQLPKDRFSAERLKGVDSTLKIQPAKLEDSAVYLCASSFLQGTRVHEQYFGPGTRLTVT.

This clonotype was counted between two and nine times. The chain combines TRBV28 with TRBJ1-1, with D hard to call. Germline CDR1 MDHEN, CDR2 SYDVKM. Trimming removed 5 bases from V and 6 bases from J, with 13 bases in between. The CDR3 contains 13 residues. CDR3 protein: CASSPLRLAEAFF. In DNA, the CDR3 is TGTGCCAGCAGTCCCCTCCGGTTGGCTGAAGCTTTCTTT.

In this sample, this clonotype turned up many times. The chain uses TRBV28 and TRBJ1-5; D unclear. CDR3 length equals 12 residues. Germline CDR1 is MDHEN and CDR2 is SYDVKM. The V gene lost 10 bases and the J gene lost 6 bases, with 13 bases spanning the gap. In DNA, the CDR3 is TGTGCCACCCTCCTTATCGGTCAGCCCCAGCATTTT. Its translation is CATLLIGQPQHF.

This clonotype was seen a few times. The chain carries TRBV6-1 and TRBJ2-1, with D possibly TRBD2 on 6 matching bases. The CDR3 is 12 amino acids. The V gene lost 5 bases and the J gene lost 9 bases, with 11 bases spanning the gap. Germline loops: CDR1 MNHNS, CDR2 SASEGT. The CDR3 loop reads CASSSGVTEQFF. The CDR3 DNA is TGTGCCAGCAGTTCGGGGGTAACTGAGCAGTTCTTC.

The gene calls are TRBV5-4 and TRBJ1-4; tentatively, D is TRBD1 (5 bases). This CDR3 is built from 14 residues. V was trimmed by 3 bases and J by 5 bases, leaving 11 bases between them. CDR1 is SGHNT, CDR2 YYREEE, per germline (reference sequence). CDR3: CASSSDIANEKLFF. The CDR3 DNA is TGTGCCAGCAGCTCGGACATCGCAAATGAAAAACTGTTTTTT.

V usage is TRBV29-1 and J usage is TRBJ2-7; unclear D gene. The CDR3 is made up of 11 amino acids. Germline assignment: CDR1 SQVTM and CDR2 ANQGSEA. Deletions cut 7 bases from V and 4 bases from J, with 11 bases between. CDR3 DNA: TGCAGCGCTTTGGTAGGGTACGAGCAGTACTTC. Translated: CSALVGYEQYF.

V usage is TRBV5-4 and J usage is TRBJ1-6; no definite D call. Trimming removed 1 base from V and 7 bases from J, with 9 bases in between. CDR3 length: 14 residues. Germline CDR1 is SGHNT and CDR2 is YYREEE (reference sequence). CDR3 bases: TGTGCCAGCAGCTTGTACGGGATCAATTCACCCCTCCACTTT. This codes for CASSLYGINSPLHF.

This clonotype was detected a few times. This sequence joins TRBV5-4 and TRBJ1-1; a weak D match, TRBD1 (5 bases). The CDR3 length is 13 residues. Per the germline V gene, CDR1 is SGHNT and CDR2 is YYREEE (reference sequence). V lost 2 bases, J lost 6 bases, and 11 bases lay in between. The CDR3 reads CASSFLGTPEAFF. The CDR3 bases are TGTGCCAGCAGCTTCCTGGGGACCCCTGAAGCTTTCTTT.

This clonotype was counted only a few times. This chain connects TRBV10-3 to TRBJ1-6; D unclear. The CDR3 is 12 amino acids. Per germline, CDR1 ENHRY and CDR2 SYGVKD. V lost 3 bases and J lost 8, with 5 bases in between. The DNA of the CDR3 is TGTGCCATCAGTGACTCTGATTCACCCCTCCACTTT. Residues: CAISDSDSPLHF.

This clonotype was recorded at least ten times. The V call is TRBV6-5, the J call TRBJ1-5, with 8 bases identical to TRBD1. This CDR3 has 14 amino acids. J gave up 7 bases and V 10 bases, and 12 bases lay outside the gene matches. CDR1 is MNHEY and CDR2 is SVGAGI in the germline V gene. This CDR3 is CATAADRGWQPQHF. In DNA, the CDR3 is TGTGCCACCGCGGCCGACAGGGGTTGGCAGCCCCAGCATTTT.

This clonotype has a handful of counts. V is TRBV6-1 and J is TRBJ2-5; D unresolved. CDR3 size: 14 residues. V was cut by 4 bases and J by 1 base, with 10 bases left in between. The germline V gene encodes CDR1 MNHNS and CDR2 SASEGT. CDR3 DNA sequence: TGTGCCAGCAGTGCGGCCATCGTCCAAGAGACCCAGTACTTC. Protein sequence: CASSAAIVQETQYF.

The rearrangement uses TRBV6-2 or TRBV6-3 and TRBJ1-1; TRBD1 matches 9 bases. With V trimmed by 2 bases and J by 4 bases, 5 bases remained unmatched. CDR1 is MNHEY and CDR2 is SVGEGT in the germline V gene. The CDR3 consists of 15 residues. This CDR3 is CASSYRRGQGTEAFF. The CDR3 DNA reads TGTGCCAGCAGTTACCGAAGGGGACAGGGCACTGAAGCTTTCTTT.

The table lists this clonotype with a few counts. In DNA form, the CDR3 reads TGCGCCAGCAGCCTACGTCGGCTTACGGGGAATGAGCAGTTCTTC. It codes for CASSLRRLTGNEQFF. The chain combines TRBV5-1 with TRBJ2-1, with D perhaps TRBD2 (5 bases). CDR3 length: 15 amino acids. Deletions cut 4 bases from V and 7 bases from J, with 18 bases between. Germline V gene data show CDR1 as SGHRS and CDR2 as YFSETQ. Supplemented by reference TRBV5-1 and TRBJ2-1, the full variable domain reads KAGVTQTPRYLIKTRGQQVTLSCSPISGHRSVSWYQQTPGQGLQFLFEYFSETQRNKGNFPGRFSGRQFSNSRSEMNVSTLELGDSALYLCASSLRRLTGNEQFFGPGTRLTVL.

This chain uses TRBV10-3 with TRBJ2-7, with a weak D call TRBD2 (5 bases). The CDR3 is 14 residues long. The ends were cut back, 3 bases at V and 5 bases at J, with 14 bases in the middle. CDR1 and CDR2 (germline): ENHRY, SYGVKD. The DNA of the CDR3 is TGTGCCATCAGTGAATCGGGAAAGGGCGACGAGCAGTACTTC. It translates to CAISESGKGDEQYF.

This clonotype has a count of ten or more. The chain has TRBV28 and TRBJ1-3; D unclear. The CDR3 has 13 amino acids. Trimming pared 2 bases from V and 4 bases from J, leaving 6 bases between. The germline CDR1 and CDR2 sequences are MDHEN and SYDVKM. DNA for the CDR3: TGTGCCAGCAGTTTACCAACGGGAAACACCATATATTTT. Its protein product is CASSLPTGNTIYF.

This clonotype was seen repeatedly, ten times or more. The CDR3 loop reads CASSQRGAGNSPLHF. The CDR3 bases are TGTGCCAGCAGCCAACGGGGGGCAGGGAATTCACCCCTCCACTTT. The gene calls are TRBV3-1 and TRBJ1-6, with D maybe TRBD1 (6 bases). The V and J ends lost 2 bases and 7 bases respectively, with 12 bases between them. Germline V gene lookup returns CDR1 LGHDT and CDR2 YNNKEL (reference sequence). The CDR3 is 15 residues long.

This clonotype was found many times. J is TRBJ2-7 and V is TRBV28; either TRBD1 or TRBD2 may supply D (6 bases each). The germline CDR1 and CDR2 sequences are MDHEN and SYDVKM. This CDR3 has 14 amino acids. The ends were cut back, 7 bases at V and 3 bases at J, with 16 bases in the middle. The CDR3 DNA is TGTGCCAGCACGGAAGGAGGGGGGTTCTACGAGCAGTACTTC. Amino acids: CASTEGGGFYEQYF.

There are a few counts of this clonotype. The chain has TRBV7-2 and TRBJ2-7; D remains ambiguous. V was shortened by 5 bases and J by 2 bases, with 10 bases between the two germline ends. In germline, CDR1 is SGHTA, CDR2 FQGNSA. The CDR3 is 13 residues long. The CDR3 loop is CASSRPATYEQYF. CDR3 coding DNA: TGTGCCAGCAGCCGTCCGGCCACCTACGAGCAGTACTTC.

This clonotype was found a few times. This CDR3 is CASSSSPAGNTIYF. Here the CDR3 DNA reads TGTGCCAGCAGTTCGTCCCCGGCTGGAAACACCATATATTTT. The chain recombines TRBV27 with TRBJ1-3; D uncertain. The V gene lost 4 bases and the J gene lost 2 bases, with 9 bases spanning the gap. CDR1 is MNHEY, CDR2 SMNVEV, per germline (reference sequence). CDR3 length: 14 residues.